The sequence of this TCR beta chain was determined in a study of OX40 agonist ivuxolimab in advanced cancers. The study's findings and limits: In the 0.1-3.0 mg/kg groups, partial responders showed among the lowest expansion. There was clonal expansion of CD4+ and CD8+ blood T cells by week 6 at 0.1 to 3.0 mg/kg.

This clone was observed a single time. The antigen remains unidentified. The CDR3 totals 13 residues. Germline V gene lookup returns CDR1 MDHEN and CDR2 SYDVKM. The method was immunoSEQ multiplex PCR; TCRdb's version includes in-frame clones alone and lacks a portion of them. The sample lists some 30,000 clones; around nine tenths were seen once. Autoimmune disease history or systemic immunosuppression barred patients. The origin of this receptor is an adult with an advanced solid tumor such as melanoma, head and neck, liver or kidney cancer. Sequenced material: CD4+ or CD8+ T cells sorted from blood, taken in a trial of the OX40 agonist ivuxolimab. J is TRBJ2-5 and V is TRBV28; no clear D gene. The tail of the sequence fits TRBJ2-7 better, so the J call may be wrong. The DNA for the CDR3 is TGTGCCAGCAGTTTTGGGGAACTAAACGAGCAGTACTTC. Translation gives CASSFGELNEQYF.